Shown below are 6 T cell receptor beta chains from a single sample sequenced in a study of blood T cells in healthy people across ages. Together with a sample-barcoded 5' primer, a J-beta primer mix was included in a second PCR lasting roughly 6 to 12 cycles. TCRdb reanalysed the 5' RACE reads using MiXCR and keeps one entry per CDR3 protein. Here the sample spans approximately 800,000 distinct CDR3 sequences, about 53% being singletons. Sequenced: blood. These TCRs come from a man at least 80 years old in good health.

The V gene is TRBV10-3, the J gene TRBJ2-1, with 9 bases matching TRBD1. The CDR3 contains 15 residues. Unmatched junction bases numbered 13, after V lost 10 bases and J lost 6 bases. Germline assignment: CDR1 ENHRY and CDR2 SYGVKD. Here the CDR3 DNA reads TGTGCCACGGGGCCCTATGGACAGGGGCGCAATGAGCAGTTCTTC. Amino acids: CATGPYGQGRNEQFF.

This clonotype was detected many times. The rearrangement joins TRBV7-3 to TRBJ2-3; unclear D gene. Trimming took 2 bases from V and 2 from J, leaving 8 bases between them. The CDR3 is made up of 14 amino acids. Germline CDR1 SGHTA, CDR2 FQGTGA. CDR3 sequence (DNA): TGTGCCAGCAGCTTAGAACAGTCCACAGATACGCAGTATTTT. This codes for CASSLEQSTDTQYF. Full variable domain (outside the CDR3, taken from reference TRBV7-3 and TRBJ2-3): GAGVSQTPSNKVTEKGKYVELRCDPISGHTALYWYRQSLGQGPEFLIYFQGTGAADDSGLPNDRFFAVRPEGSVSTLKIQRTERGDSAVYLCASSLEQSTDTQYFGPGTRLTVL.

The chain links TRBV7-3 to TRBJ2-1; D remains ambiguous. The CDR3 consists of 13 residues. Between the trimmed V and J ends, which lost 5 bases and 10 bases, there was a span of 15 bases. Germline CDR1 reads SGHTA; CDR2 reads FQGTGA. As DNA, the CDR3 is TGTGCCAGCAGCGTCTCCCCCTCCCTGGAGCAGTTCTTC. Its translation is CASSVSPSLEQFF.

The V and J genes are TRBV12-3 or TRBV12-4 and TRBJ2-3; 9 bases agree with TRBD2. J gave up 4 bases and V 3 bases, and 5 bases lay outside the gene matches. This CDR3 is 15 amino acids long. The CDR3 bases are TGTGCCAGCAGTTTTAGGACTAGCGCCGCAGATACGCAGTATTTT. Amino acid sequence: CASSFRTSAADTQYF.

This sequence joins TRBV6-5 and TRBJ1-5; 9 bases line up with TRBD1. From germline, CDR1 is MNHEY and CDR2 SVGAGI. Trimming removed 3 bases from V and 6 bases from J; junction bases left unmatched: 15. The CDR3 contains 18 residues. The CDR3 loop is CASSYHTGTGTIIQPQHF. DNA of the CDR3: TGTGCCAGCAGTTATCATACCGGGACAGGGACCATCATTCAGCCCCAGCATTTT.

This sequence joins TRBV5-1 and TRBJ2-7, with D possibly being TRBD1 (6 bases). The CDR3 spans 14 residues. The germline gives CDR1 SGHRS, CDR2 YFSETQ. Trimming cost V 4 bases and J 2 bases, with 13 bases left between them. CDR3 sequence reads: CASSPQGVPYEQYF. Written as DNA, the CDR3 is TGCGCCAGCAGCCCACAGGGAGTGCCCTACGAGCAGTACTTC.